Below, 28 T cell receptor beta chains from the same sample are listed, as sequenced in a study of T-cell memory formation after mild COVID-19. TCRdb independently ran MiXCR on the 5' RACE reads; one entry per CDR3 protein. The sample lists around 300,000 distinct CDR3 sequences; 15% to 20% were seen once. Sequencing used PBMCs or a T cell subset sorted from them (not recorded which). Every receptor here comes from a man between 18 and 35 years old who had mild COVID-19 (a few samples of this study predate the infection). Cell type and time point are not known.

The chain carries TRBV4-1 and TRBJ2-7; TRBD1 might be the D (6 bases). V was trimmed by 6 bases and J by 2 bases, leaving 17 bases between them. This CDR3 spans 15 amino acids. Germline loops: CDR1 MGHRA, CDR2 YSYEKL. This chain's CDR3 is CASSLGTSRAYEQYF. CDR3 nucleotide sequence: TGCGCCAGCAGTCTTGGGACAAGCCGAGCCTACGAGCAGTACTTC.

The J gene is TRBJ1-2, the V gene TRBV5-6, with 10 bases matching TRBD1. The V gene's germline CDR1 is SGHDT and CDR2 YYEEEE. The CDR3 has 14 residues. The ends lost 4 bases at V and 6 bases at J; junction bases unmatched: 6. This chain's CDR3 is CASSIGQGGHGYTF. The CDR3 DNA reads as TGTGCCAGCAGCATCGGACAGGGGGGTCATGGCTACACCTTC.

This clonotype was seen a handful of times. The gene calls are TRBV5-1 and TRBJ1-1; D gene uncertain. Germline loops: CDR1 SGHRS, CDR2 YFSETQ. This CDR3 spans 14 amino acids. The V end lost 3 bases, the J end lost 1 base, and 10 bases lay between the germline ends. The CDR3 loop is CASSSWTENTEAFF. Written as DNA, the CDR3 is TGCGCCAGCAGCTCTTGGACGGAGAACACTGAAGCTTTCTTT.

This clonotype has a handful of counts. This sequence joins TRBV6-6 and TRBJ1-4, with D hard to call. This CDR3 is 14 amino acids long. Trimming stripped 7 bases from V and 0 bases from J, with 9 bases between. The germline CDR1 and CDR2 sequences are MNHNY and SVGAGI (reference sequence). The CDR3 DNA reads as TGTGCCAGCACCGAGGCTGCAACTAATGAAAAACTGTTTTTT. Translation gives CASTEAATNEKLFF.

This clonotype occurred a few times. The gene calls are TRBV7-2 and TRBJ2-3, with D tentatively TRBD1 or TRBD2 (6 bases each). Deletions cut 5 bases from V and 5 bases from J, with 17 bases between. In germline, CDR1 is SGHTA, CDR2 FQGNSA. This CDR3 has 15 residues. The CDR3 nucleotides read TGTGCCAGCAGCCGGGGGCGCACGCGGGGAGATACGCAGTATTTT. It is translated as CASSRGRTRGDTQYF.

V and J are TRBV6-5 and TRBJ2-1; possible D gene TRBD1, 5 bases. Per the germline V gene, CDR1 is MNHEY and CDR2 is SVGAGI. V lost 6 bases to trimming and J lost 7 bases, with 19 bases between them. This CDR3 spans 15 amino acids. The CDR3 is CASSPGRVLRNEQFF. In DNA, the CDR3 is TGTGCCAGCAGCCCGGGCAGGGTCCTACGAAATGAGCAGTTCTTC.

The CDR3 region is CASTPGIETGVPTGELFF. The CDR3 nucleotides read TGCGCCAGCACGCCCGGTATTGAGACGGGGGTCCCCACCGGGGAGCTGTTTTTT. This sequence joins TRBV5-1 and TRBJ2-2, with D perhaps matching TRBD2 (6 bases). The CDR3 runs 18 residues. Germline V gene sequence: CDR1 SGHRS, CDR2 YFSETQ. The germline V and J ends were trimmed by 6 bases and 4 bases, with 25 bases remaining between them.

This clonotype was counted only a few times. The chain carries TRBV29-1 and TRBJ1-1, with D possibly matching TRBD1 (6 bases). The CDR3 consists of 12 residues. The germline CDR1 and CDR2 sequences are SQVTM and ANQGSEA. Deletions cut 4 bases from V and 0 bases from J, with 6 bases between. The CDR3 DNA reads TGCAGCGTTGGGACAGTGAACACTGAAGCTTTCTTT. Translating it yields CSVGTVNTEAFF.

The J gene is TRBJ1-6, the V gene TRBV12-3 or TRBV12-4; the D gene is possibly TRBD1 (5 bases). Deletions cut 5 bases from V and 4 bases from J, with 9 bases between. This CDR3 has 14 amino acids. The CDR3 sequence: CASSEQAYNSPLHF. The CDR3 DNA is TGTGCCAGCAGTGAACAGGCGTATAATTCACCCCTCCACTTT.

The chain uses TRBV7-9 and TRBJ2-7; D is unresolved. The germline V and J ends were trimmed by 5 bases and 2 bases, with 7 bases remaining between them. The CDR3 is 12 amino acids. Germline CDR1 SEHNR, CDR2 FQNEAQ (reference sequence). Here the CDR3 DNA reads TGTGCCAGCAGCCGAATCGCCTACGAGCAGTACTTC. It specifies CASSRIAYEQYF.

This clonotype was picked up a small number of times. The rearrangement joins TRBV20-1 to TRBJ1-6; D unclear. The V end lost 2 bases, the J end lost 9 bases, and 11 bases lay between the germline ends. This CDR3 contains 13 residues. Germline V gene lookup returns CDR1 DFQATT and CDR2 SNEGSKA (reference sequence). The CDR3 sequence: CSARKGVSSPLHF. In DNA form, the CDR3 reads TGCAGTGCTAGAAAGGGTGTGAGTTCACCCCTCCACTTT.

This CDR3 reads CASSLVRTGAGYTF. The CDR3 nucleotides read TGTGCCAGCAGCTTAGTCCGGACAGGGGCTGGCTACACCTTC. This rearrangement joins TRBV7-9 to TRBJ1-2; 9 nucleotides align to TRBD1. Unmatched junction bases numbered 4, after V lost 1 base and J lost 7 bases. The CDR3 has 14 residues. CDR1 is SEHNR and CDR2 is FQNEAQ in the germline V gene (reference sequence). The whole variable domain, filled in from reference TRBV7-9 and TRBJ1-2, reads DTGVSQNPRHKITKRGQNVTFRCDPISEHNRLYWYRQTLGQGPEFLTYFQNEAQLEKSRLLSDRFSAERPKGSFSTLEIQRTEQGDSAMYLCASSLVRTGAGYTFGSGTRLTVV.

This clonotype was counted between two and nine times. The chain couples TRBV6-5 to TRBJ2-2; D is tentatively TRBD1 or TRBD2 (5 bases each). V was clipped by 2 bases and J by 3 bases, with 7 bases between them. Germline V gives CDR1 MNHEY, CDR2 SVGAGI. This CDR3 comprises 14 residues. The CDR3 DNA is TGTGCCAGCAGTTACCCGGGACACACCGGGGAGCTGTTTTTT. Its translation is CASSYPGHTGELFF.

This clonotype was seen many times. The chain recombines TRBV4-2 with TRBJ1-6; perhaps TRBD1 as D (6 bases). The CDR3 is 17 amino acids. The germline V gene encodes CDR1 LGHNA and CDR2 YNFKEQ. The V and J ends lost 0 bases and 9 bases respectively, with 18 bases between them. CDR3 sequence reads: CASSQEARGRGGSPLHF. CDR3 coding DNA: TGTGCCAGCAGCCAAGAGGCGCGTGGGCGAGGGGGTTCACCCCTCCACTTT.

V and J are TRBV5-5 and TRBJ2-1, with no clear D. The germline V gene has CDR1 SGHKS and CDR2 YYEKEE (reference sequence). The CDR3 runs 15 residues. The V and J ends lost 3 bases and 0 bases respectively, with 10 bases between them. The CDR3 reads CASSSEGSSYNEQFF. CDR3 DNA sequence: TGTGCCAGCAGCTCCGAAGGAAGCTCCTACAATGAGCAGTTCTTC. Drawing the rest from reference TRBV5-5 and TRBJ2-1, the complete variable domain is DAGVTQSPTHLIKTRGQQVTLRCSPISGHKSVSWYQQVLGQGPQFIFQYYEKEERGRGNFPDRFSARQFPNYSSELNVNALLLGDSALYLCASSSEGSSYNEQFFGPGTRLTVL.

The count of this clonotype is one. The chain recombines TRBV5-1 with TRBJ2-3; the match to TRBD1 covers 10 bases. After removal of 7 bases from V and 6 bases from J, the junction contained 8 bases not matched to a gene. The length of the CDR3 is 14 residues. The germline V gene has CDR1 SGHRS and CDR2 YFSETQ. This chain's CDR3 is CASAGQGFVDTQYF. The CDR3 DNA follows: TGCGCCAGCGCGGGACAGGGGTTCGTTGATACGCAGTATTTT.

The V call is TRBV11-2, the J call TRBJ2-5; 7 bases are shared with TRBD1. The CDR3 consists of 15 residues. V lost 5 bases, J lost 5 bases, and 11 bases stayed unmatched. Germline values: CDR1 SGHAT, CDR2 FQNNGV. This chain's CDR3 is CASSPRDRVLETQYF. As DNA, the CDR3 is TGTGCCAGCAGCCCCCGAGACAGGGTTTTGGAGACCCAGTACTTC.

A few counts support this clonotype. The gene calls are TRBV6-4 and TRBJ2-2; D possibly corresponds to TRBD2 (6 bases). The length of the CDR3 is 15 residues. V lost 5 bases and J 7 bases, leaving 17 bases between the germline ends. CDR1 and CDR2 (germline): MRHNA, SNTAGT. For the CDR3, the DNA is TGTGCCAGCAGTCAACTGACGGGAGAAGTCGGGGAGCTGTTTTTT. Its protein is CASSQLTGEVGELFF.

This clonotype was seen only a few times. The chain recombines TRBV10-3 with TRBJ2-1, with D tentatively TRBD1 or TRBD2 (5 bases each). The CDR3 has 15 amino acids. Trimming took off 7 bases at V and 5 bases at J, with 18 bases between the two ends. Germline V gives CDR1 ENHRY, CDR2 SYGVKD. The CDR3 DNA follows: TGTGCCATCATGGGTCGGGACGGCCGGCACAATGAGCAGTTCTTC. Translated, it gives CAIMGRDGRHNEQFF.

The V and J genes are TRBV12-3 or TRBV12-4 and TRBJ1-2; 9 nucleotides align to TRBD1. Trimming removed 6 bases from V and 2 bases from J; junction bases left unmatched: 7. CDR3 size: 15 residues. The CDR3 DNA sequence: TGTGCCAGCAGCGCTGCCGGGACAGGGAACTATGGCTACACCTTC. Translation gives CASSAAGTGNYGYTF.

The V call is TRBV5-1, the J call TRBJ1-3; 7 bases are shared with TRBD1. The germline V gene has CDR1 SGHRS and CDR2 YFSETQ. The junction had 17 bases not matched to a gene; V was cut back by 0 bases and J by 8 bases. This CDR3 is 18 amino acids long. CDR3 nucleotides: TGCGCCAGCAGCTTGGGTGGTCCAGGAACAGGGGTCCTGGACACCATATATTTT. Translation gives CASSLGGPGTGVLDTIYF.

This clonotype turned up a few times. The CDR3 reads CASTPSREGRDTQYF. The CDR3 coding sequence is TGTGCCAGCACCCCGAGCAGGGAAGGGAGGGATACGCAGTATTTT. The chain is built from TRBV12-3 or TRBV12-4 and TRBJ2-3, with a possible D match to TRBD2 (6 bases). Trimming stripped 7 bases from V and 6 bases from J, with 20 bases between. The CDR3 has 15 amino acids.

This clonotype has a handful of counts. The chain recombines TRBV6-2 or TRBV6-3 with TRBJ2-7; 7 positions agree with TRBD1. J was trimmed by 6 bases and V by 5 bases; bases with no gene match: 4. Germline assignment: CDR1 MNHEY and CDR2 SVGEGT. The CDR3 sequence is 12 residues long. The CDR3 sequence: CASSRTGGEQYV. CDR3 nucleotide sequence: TGTGCCAGCAGTCGGACAGGAGGCGAGCAGTACGTC.

V is TRBV7-3 and J is TRBJ1-3; D uncertain. The CDR3 runs to 15 residues. The V and J ends lost 0 bases and 1 base respectively, with 7 bases between them. Germline V lookup: CDR1 SGHTA, CDR2 FQGTGA. The CDR3 region is CASSLTRESGNTIYF. The CDR3 DNA follows: TGTGCCAGCAGCTTAACGAGGGAATCTGGAAACACCATATATTTT.

This clonotype showed up just a few times. V and J are TRBV28 and TRBJ2-1; D gene uncertain. The CDR3 is 14 amino acids. The V end was cut by 5 bases, the J end by 0 bases, with 8 bases between. CDR1 and CDR2 (germline): MDHEN, SYDVKM. The CDR3 DNA reads TGTGCCAGCAGTCGGGTTAGCTCCTACAATGAGCAGTTCTTC. This encodes CASSRVSSYNEQFF.

This clonotype came up a few times. The chain employs TRBV28 and TRBJ1-6; 11 bases are a match to TRBD1. CDR1 is MDHEN and CDR2 is SYDVKM in the germline V gene. V shed 5 bases and J 10 bases; nucleotides not matched to a gene: 7. The CDR3 contains 15 residues. The CDR3 sequence is CASSPGQGVSSPLHF. The CDR3 coding sequence is TGTGCCAGCAGTCCGGGACAGGGGGTATCATCACCCCTCCACTTT.

The V and J genes are TRBV7-8 and TRBJ1-1; 7 bases are shared with TRBD1. V lost 8 bases and J lost 10; bases outside the gene matches: 13. CDR3 size: 13 residues. CDR1 is SGHVS, CDR2 FQNEAQ, per germline. The CDR3 DNA sequence: TGTGCCAGCTCACAGGGGTCCGCCAGGGGAGCTTTCTTT. The encoded protein is CASSQGSARGAFF.

This chain joins TRBV14 and TRBJ2-2; TRBD1 agrees at 9 bases. J lost 5 bases, V lost 4 bases, and 5 bases had no gene match. The CDR3 contains 15 residues. In germline, CDR1 is SGHDN, CDR2 FVKESK. The CDR3 sequence: CASSPLGTGTGELFF. The DNA for the CDR3 is TGTGCCAGCAGCCCCCTCGGGACAGGGACCGGGGAGCTGTTTTTT.